This is a list of T cell receptor beta chains from one sample in a study of blood T cell repertoires in COVID-19. Method: immunoSEQ multiplex PCR; TCRdb's copy keeps in-frame clones and lacks some. The repertoire holds approximately 240,000 clones, roughly 84% seen once, with 15% to 20% in the top ten. The sequenced material came from peripheral blood. These TCRs come from a woman of 80 years or more with active or convalescent COVID-19. The CDR3 runs from the conserved cysteine through the conserved F or W. A D gene is named only where the DNA matches it firmly. Clone sizes are given selectively: once, few, many, or a class where the clone is expanded.

TGTGCCAGCAGCCCCCTAGCGCCAAGGGGTAATGAGCAGTTCTTC	CASSPLAPRGNEQFF	.	TRBV3-1/TRBV3-2	.	TRBJ2-1
TGTGCCAGCAGCTTAGATCCTTGGAGCACTGAAGCTTTCTTT	CASSLDPWSTEAFF	.	TRBV7-9	.	TRBJ1-1
TGTGCCACCAGTGATTTCAGGGCCCCGAACACCGGGGAGCTGTTTTTT	CATSDFRAPNTGELFF	.	TRBV24-1	.	TRBJ2-2
TGTGCCAGCCTTAGTTGGGGGCTGGTCGGGGAGCTGTTTTTT	CASLSWGLVGELFF	.	TRBV28	.	TRBJ2-2
TGTGCCAGCAGCTTACGACAGGGGCCTGAGCAGTTCTTC	CASSLRQGPEQFF	.	TRBV5-6	TRBD1	TRBJ2-1
TGTGCCAGCAGTTTCGGGAACACCGGGGAGCTGTTTTTT	CASSFGNTGELFF	.	TRBV28	.	TRBJ2-2
TGTGCCAGCAGTTACTCGACCTACAGGAGGGCAGAGACCCAGTACTTC	CASSYSTYRRAETQYF	.	TRBV6-2/TRBV6-3	.	TRBJ2-5
TGTGCCAGCAGCGGACAGGGGGCGCGCTATGGCTACACCTTC	CASSGQGARYGYTF	.	TRBV7-9	TRBD1	TRBJ1-2
TGTGCCAGCAGAGACACAGGGGGCAAAATGAATGAGCAGTTCTTC	CASRDTGGKMNEQFF	.	TRBV6-6	TRBD1	TRBJ2-1
TGTGCCAGTAGTATTGACAGGGGAAACATTCAGTACTTC	CASSIDRGNIQYF	.	TRBV19	TRBD1	TRBJ2-4
TGTGCCAGTAGTATCGGGGTTAGGGGGGGGAGCAATCAGCCCCAGCATTTT	CASSIGVRGGSNQPQHF	.	TRBV19	.	TRBJ1-5
TGTGCCAGCAGCCGGACGGGGGGAGATACGCAGTATTTT	CASSRTGGDTQYF	once	TRBV5-4	TRBD2	TRBJ2-3
TGTGCCATCAACGCAGGGGGGGCCAACGTCCTGACTTTC	CAINAGGANVLTF	once	TRBV10-3	.	TRBJ2-6
TGTGCCAGCAGCCAAGATGTCAGGGGGAGAGAGACCCAGTACTTC	CASSQDVRGRETQYF	once	TRBV3-1/TRBV3-2	TRBD1	TRBJ2-5
TGTGCCAGCAGCTTTGGGGCAGGGAATGGATCACCCCTCCACTTT	CASSFGAGNGSPLHF	.	TRBV7-9	.	TRBJ1-6
TGTGCCAGCAGCTTACTCGGGGGGGCCTTAGAGACCCAGTACTTC	CASSLLGGALETQYF	.	TRBV7-2	TRBD2	TRBJ2-5
TGTGCCATCAGTCTAGCGGAACAAGAGACCCAGTACTTC	CAISLAEQETQYF	.	TRBV10-3	TRBD2	TRBJ2-5
TGTGCCAGCAGTCAGGGGGACACGCGCCAAGAGACCCAGTACTTC	CASSQGDTRQETQYF	.	TRBV6-2/TRBV6-3	TRBD1	TRBJ2-5
TGTGCCAGCTCCGGGACAGGATTCTACAATGAGCAGTTCTTC	CASSGTGFYNEQFF	.	TRBV25-1	TRBD1	TRBJ2-1
TGTGCCAGCTCACCACCTAGCGTGGGAAATGAGCAGTTCTTC	CASSPPSVGNEQFF	.	TRBV18	.	TRBJ2-1
TGCGCCAGCAGCCAAGAGAGGGACAGTTACGGCGGCTACACCTTC	CASSQERDSYGGYTF	.	TRBV4-3	TRBD1	TRBJ1-2
TGTGCCAGCAGCTTAGCGAAGGGGACTAGCGGGATCGCTGAGCAGTTCTTC	CASSLAKGTSGIAEQFF	.	TRBV7-2	TRBD2	TRBJ2-1
TGCGCCAGCAGCGGGACAGGGGACTATGGCTACACCTTC	CASSGTGDYGYTF	.	TRBV5-1	TRBD1	TRBJ1-2
TGTGCCAGCAGCTCCGGGACATCTGGAAACACCATATATTTT	CASSSGTSGNTIYF	few	TRBV9	.	TRBJ1-3
TGTGCCATCAGTGAGTCGGGCCTAGCGGGAGCATTCTACGAGCAGTACTTC	CAISESGLAGAFYEQYF	.	TRBV10-3	TRBD2	TRBJ2-7
TGCAGTGCTAGTCCCGGGGCCTACGAGCAGTACTTC	CSASPGAYEQYF	.	TRBV20-1	.	TRBJ2-7
TGTGCCAGCAGCCAAGTTAAACGGTCCTCTGGGGCCAACGTCCTGACTTTC	CASSQVKRSSGANVLTF	.	TRBV4-2	.	TRBJ2-6
TGTGCCAGCAGCTTAGGGGACAGGAACACTGAAGCTTTCTTT	CASSLGDRNTEAFF	.	TRBV7-2	TRBD1	TRBJ1-1
TGTGCCAGCAGTTTAGGACAGCCCAGAACCGGGGAGCTGTTTTTT	CASSLGQPRTGELFF	.	TRBV27	.	TRBJ2-2
TGTGCCAGCAGTCTCTCGAGGGCCATGAGTGAAAAACTGTTTTTT	CASSLSRAMSEKLFF	.	TRBV2	.	TRBJ1-4
TGTGCCAGCAGCTTAGAACAGATTTCACCCCTCCACTTT	CASSLEQISPLHF	.	TRBV11-3	.	TRBJ1-6
TGTGCCAGCAGTTCCCCATATGGGGGCTACTATGGCTACACCTTC	CASSSPYGGYYGYTF	.	TRBV6-2/TRBV6-3	.	TRBJ1-2
TGTGCCAGCAGCTTAGGGGGCCGAGCCTACGAGCAGTACTTC	CASSLGGRAYEQYF	.	TRBV7-6	.	TRBJ2-7
TGTGCCAGCAGCATAGTTTATCGGGGGACCGGGGAGCTGTTTTTT	CASSIVYRGTGELFF	.	TRBV5-6	.	TRBJ2-2
TGTGCCACCAGTGACCCGGGACTAGCCACGGTCTTC	CATSDPGLATVF	.	TRBV24-1	TRBD2	TRBJ2-1
TGTGCCAGCAGCCTAGCGGGGGGTACGCAGTATTTT	CASSLAGGTQYF	.	TRBV12-3/TRBV12-4	TRBD2	TRBJ2-3
TGTGCCAGCAGTTTTGTCGGGAGCCGGGGAAATGAGCAGTTCTTC	CASSFVGSRGNEQFF	.	TRBV28	.	TRBJ2-1
TGTGCCATCAGTCCGACAGGGGGCGACAGAGATACGCAGTATTTT	CAISPTGGDRDTQYF	.	TRBV10-3	TRBD1	TRBJ2-3
TGTGCCAGCAGCTCATCTTTTAGCGGGACTGGCCCCGATACGCAGTATTTT	CASSSSFSGTGPDTQYF	once	TRBV7-2	TRBD2	TRBJ2-3
TGTGCCAGCAGTATGGGAGGGCTCGCAGATACGCAGTATTTT	CASSMGGLADTQYF	.	TRBV6-5	TRBD2	TRBJ2-3
TGTGCCAGCAGCTTGGGCGGGAGCCCCTACAATGAGCAGTTCTTC	CASSLGGSPYNEQFF	.	TRBV11-3	TRBD2	TRBJ2-1
TGTGCCAGCAGTTCCTTCGCGGGCACCGGGGAGCTGTTTTTT	CASSSFAGTGELFF	few	TRBV6-4	.	TRBJ2-2
TGTGCCAGCAGCTTAGTTTATGGAGATTCGGAGGGTCTGTACGAGCAGTACTTC	CASSLVYGDSEGLYEQYF	.	TRBV7-9	.	TRBJ2-7
TGTGCCAGCAGTAGGGGCTTGGATTCACCCCTCCACTTT	CASSRGLDSPLHF	few	TRBV7-9	.	TRBJ1-6
TGTGCCAGCAGCGTAGAGGAGGGGGGTAGCGGGAGAACTTACAATGAGCAGTTCTTC	CASSVEEGGSGRTYNEQFF	.	TRBV9	TRBD2	TRBJ2-1
TGCGCCAGCAGCCTTTACTTCGGACAGGGGGCTCGTGGCTACACCTTC	CASSLYFGQGARGYTF	.	TRBV5-1	TRBD1	TRBJ1-2